The 8 T cell receptor beta chains below come from one sample, sequenced in a study of cytotoxic CD8 clonotypes in ibrutinib-treated CLL. The method was immunoSEQ multiplex PCR; TCRdb's version includes in-frame clones alone and lacks a portion of them. The sample shows fewer than 400,000 clones, 67% of them seen only once. The material sequenced was PBMCs, taken after 36 months of ibrutinib treatment. These receptors all stem from a human donor with chronic lymphocytic leukemia.

The chain links TRBV11-1 to TRBJ2-7, with TRBD1 identical over 11 bases. J gave up 3 bases and V 4 bases, and 2 bases lay outside the gene matches. This CDR3 is built from 14 residues. Germline V lookup: CDR1 SGHAT, CDR2 FQDESV (reference sequence). The CDR3 loop is CASSYGTGGYEQYF. In nucleotides, the CDR3 is TGTGCCAGCAGCTACGGGACAGGGGGCTACGAGCAGTACTTC.

The rearrangement joins TRBV7-3 to TRBJ2-1; D is perhaps TRBD2 (5 bases). CDR1 is SGHTA and CDR2 is FQGTGA in the germline V gene. The CDR3 loop spans 12 amino acids. The germline V and J ends were trimmed by 5 bases and 9 bases, with 11 bases remaining between them. Here the CDR3 DNA reads TGTGCCAGCAGCCTCACGGGGTCTGAGCAGTTCTTC. This sequence encodes CASSLTGSEQFF.

The chain recombines TRBV15 with TRBJ2-7; no firm D call. Trimming stripped 1 base from V and 6 bases from J, with 16 bases between. In germline, CDR1 is LNHNV, CDR2 YYDKDF (reference sequence). This CDR3 comprises 15 residues. The CDR3: CATSRVTDGSPEQYF. In DNA, the CDR3 is TGTGCCACCAGCAGAGTTACTGACGGCAGCCCCGAGCAGTACTTC.

The V and J genes are TRBV29-1 and TRBJ1-3; D gene uncertain. Trimming stripped 7 bases from V and 1 base from J, with 17 bases between. This CDR3 spans 15 amino acids. CDR1 is SQVTM and CDR2 is ANQGSEA in the germline V gene. CDR3 bases: TGCAGCGGCGGTTTTGGACGGGGATCTGGAAACACCATATATTTT. Residues: CSGGFGRGSGNTIYF.

V usage is TRBV9 and J usage is TRBJ2-7, with unresolved D. Trimming left V 2 bases short and J 5 bases short, with 17 bases between. The CDR3 loop spans 15 amino acids. Germline V gives CDR1 SGDLS, CDR2 YYNGEE. This CDR3 is CASSVDQHWADEQYF. The CDR3 DNA follows: TGTGCCAGCAGCGTTGATCAACACTGGGCCGACGAGCAGTACTTC.

The chain's CDR3 is CASSPTRIAGGGNEQFF. In nucleotides, the CDR3 is TGTGCCAGCAGCCCCACTCGAATAGCGGGGGGGGGCAATGAGCAGTTCTTC. The gene calls are TRBV2 and TRBJ2-1; 11 bases agree with TRBD2. There are 17 residues in the CDR3. Germline V gives CDR1 SNHLY, CDR2 FYNNEI. V shed 6 bases, J shed 6 bases, and the junction held 13 bases outside the gene matches.

The J gene is TRBJ2-7, the V gene TRBV29-1, with D perhaps matching TRBD1 (6 bases). This CDR3 spans 16 amino acids. Trimming left V 0 bases short and J 5 bases short, with 20 bases between. Per the germline V gene, CDR1 is SQVTM and CDR2 is ANQGSEA. The CDR3 region has the DNA TGCAGCGTTGAAGATTGGTCGCAGGGGTCTCTGAACGAGCAGTACTTC. Protein product: CSVEDWSQGSLNEQYF.

The chain joins TRBV27 to TRBJ2-1, with D tentatively TRBD1 (5 bases). There are 15 residues in the CDR3. CDR1 MNHEY and CDR2 SMNVEV come from the germline V gene (reference sequence). V lost 5 bases, J lost 2 bases, and 13 bases lay in between. The CDR3 sequence: CASSRRQRTYNEQFF. The CDR3 region has the DNA TGTGCCAGCAGTAGAAGACAGAGAACCTACAATGAGCAGTTCTTC.